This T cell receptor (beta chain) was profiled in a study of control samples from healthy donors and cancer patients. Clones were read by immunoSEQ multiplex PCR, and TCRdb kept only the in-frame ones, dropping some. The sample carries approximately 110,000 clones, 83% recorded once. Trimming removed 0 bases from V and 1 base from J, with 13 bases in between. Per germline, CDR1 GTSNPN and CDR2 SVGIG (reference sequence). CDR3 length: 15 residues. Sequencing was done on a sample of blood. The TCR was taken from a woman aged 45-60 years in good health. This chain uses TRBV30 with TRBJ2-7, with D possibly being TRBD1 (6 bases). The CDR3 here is CAWSVKGRGSYEQYF. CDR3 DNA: TGTGCCTGGAGTGTAAAGGGCAGGGGATCCTACGAGCAGTACTTC.